This TCR beta chain emerged from a study of blood T cell repertoires in COVID-19. On the study more broadly: Specimens from acute and convalescent COVID-19 originated in the United States, Italy and Spain. T cells, B-cell-depleted T cells, or PBMCs provided the cDNA or gDNA that served as material.

In the source study's methods: For nucleated cells, counts were estimated from reference gene primer amplification. This table comes from immunoSEQ multiplex PCR, and its TCRdb copy is limited to in-frame clones, with some not included. V, J and clone size were drawn from that table, and D and trimming were deduced from the DNA. This sample has under 300,000 clones; roughly 89% occur once, and the top ten carry 4% to 5%. The CDR3 length is 15 residues. The germline gives CDR1 LGHDT, CDR2 YNNKEL (reference sequence). V was shortened by 0 bases and J by 0 bases, with 8 bases between the two germline ends.

The sequenced sample consisted of peripheral blood. The chain employs TRBV3-1 (or the pseudogene TRBV3-2) and TRBJ1-2; D is uncertain. The receptor was derived from a woman in her thirties or forties who had recovered from COVID-19. CDR3 region: CASSQDSRANYGYTF. In nucleotides, the CDR3 is TGTGCCAGCAGCCAAGATTCCCGAGCTAACTATGGCTACACCTTC.